The 27 T cell receptor beta chains reported below all come from one sample, sequenced in a study of blood T cell repertoires in COVID-19. TCRdb keeps only in-frame clones here, not all; method: immunoSEQ multiplex PCR. The data hold approximately 290,000 clones, with 87% observed a single time. Sample: peripheral blood. These receptors came from a man younger than 35 with active or convalescent COVID-19.

Here the CDR3 reads CASNTGGTGKNIQYF. DNA of the CDR3: TGTGCCAGCAATACCGGGGGGACAGGAAAAAACATTCAGTACTTC. The chain joins TRBV28 to TRBJ2-4, with D possibly being TRBD1 (8 bases). V was clipped by 7 bases and J by 4 bases, with 17 bases between them. CDR3 size: 15 residues. CDR1 is MDHEN, CDR2 SYDVKM, per germline.

The chain combines TRBV11-2 with TRBJ2-1; 9 bases match TRBD2. The germline V gene has CDR1 SGHAT and CDR2 FQNNGV. The CDR3 length is 13 residues. V dropped 2 bases and J dropped 9; count of bases not matched to a gene: 2. CDR3 residues: CASSLLREGEQFF. The CDR3 DNA reads TGTGCCAGCAGCTTATTGCGGGAGGGTGAGCAGTTCTTC.

V usage is TRBV5-6 and J usage is TRBJ1-4, with TRBD1 as a possible D gene (6 bases). This CDR3 region has 16 residues. Trimming left V 3 bases short and J 7 bases short, with 19 bases between. CDR1 and CDR2 (germline): SGHDT, YYEEEE. CDR3 amino acids: CASSSPQQGKSEKLFF. The DNA for the CDR3 is TGTGCCAGCAGCTCTCCCCAACAGGGTAAAAGTGAAAAACTGTTTTTT.

The V call is TRBV7-3, the J call TRBJ2-1; D might be TRBD1 (6 bases). V was cut by 5 bases and J by 6 bases, with 17 bases left in between. The germline V gene has CDR1 SGHTA and CDR2 FQGTGA. The CDR3 covers 15 residues. This chain's CDR3 is CASSRIRGSANEQFF. CDR3 nucleotide sequence: TGTGCCAGCAGCAGAATCAGGGGTTCCGCCAATGAGCAGTTCTTC. The entire variable domain, with the rest obtained from reference TRBV7-3 and TRBJ2-1, is as follows: GAGVSQTPSNKVTEKGKYVELRCDPISGHTALYWYRQSLGQGPEFLIYFQGTGAADDSGLPNDRFFAVRPEGSVSTLKIQRTERGDSAVYLCASSRIRGSANEQFFGPGTRLTVL.

The chain employs TRBV7-6 and TRBJ2-7; 8 bases fit TRBD1. J gave up 2 bases and V 5 bases, and 5 bases lay outside the gene matches. The CDR3 length is 14 residues. Germline CDR1 and CDR2: SGHVS and FNYEAQ. CDR3 nucleotide sequence: TGTGCCAGCAGCCGAACGACAGGGGCCTACGAGCAGTACTTC. Translated: CASSRTTGAYEQYF.

The gene calls are TRBV9 and TRBJ2-2; possibly TRBD1 for D (5 bases). The CDR3 covers 16 residues. Germline assignment: CDR1 SGDLS and CDR2 YYNGEE. V lost 3 bases and J lost 0, with 12 bases in between. CDR3 sequence: CASSDDGHTNTGELFF. The CDR3 DNA reads as TGTGCCAGCAGCGATGACGGACACACGAACACCGGGGAGCTGTTTTTT.

The gene calls are TRBV3-1 (or the pseudogene TRBV3-2) and TRBJ1-1; perhaps TRBD1 as D (6 bases). The germline V and J ends were trimmed by 0 bases and 7 bases, with 12 bases remaining between them. This CDR3 contains 14 residues. Germline V lookup: CDR1 LGHDT, CDR2 YNNKEL (reference sequence). CDR3 sequence: CASSQEVGGVEAFF. The CDR3 nucleotides are TGTGCCAGCAGCCAAGAGGTAGGGGGGGTTGAAGCTTTCTTT.

In regard to this clone: Other DNA sequences from this sample encode an identical CDR3 as well. The chain uses TRBV4-1 and TRBJ1-5; D not certain. Germline values: CDR1 MGHRA, CDR2 YSYEKL. V lost 0 bases and J 4 bases, leaving 10 bases between the germline ends. The CDR3 sequence is 15 residues long. CDR3 DNA sequence: TGCGCCAGCAGCCAAGAATGGGCGTCGAATCAGCCCCAGCATTTT. Its protein product is CASSQEWASNQPQHF.

The chain couples TRBV6-2 or TRBV6-3 to TRBJ2-4, with D tentatively TRBD2 (5 bases). CDR3 length equals 14 residues. V lost 5 bases, J lost 3 bases, and 11 bases lay in between. The germline gives CDR1 MNHEY, CDR2 SVGEGT. CDR3 bases: TGTGCCAGCAGTCGAGACTACGGCAAAAACATTCAGTACTTC. It codes for CASSRDYGKNIQYF.

The rearrangement links TRBV11-2 to TRBJ1-1; the D is unclear. Trimming cost V 2 bases and J 1 base, with 5 bases left between them. CDR1 and CDR2 from the germline V gene are SGHAT and FQNNGV. The CDR3 has 13 residues. CDR3: CASSLPENTEAFF. The CDR3 nucleotides read TGTGCCAGCAGCTTACCAGAGAACACTGAAGCTTTCTTT. Full variable domain (rest looked up from reference TRBV11-2 and TRBJ1-1): EAGVAQSPRYKIIEKRQSVAFWCNPISGHATLYWYQQILGQGPKLLIQFQNNGVVDDSQLPKDRFSAERLKGVDSTLKIQPAKLEDSAVYLCASSLPENTEAFFGQGTRLTVV.

Turning to this clone: Relative to the germline gene, one junction end is altered; a read error may explain this. The CDR3 coding sequence is TGTGCCAGCAATGAAGGGGGGCGTATTCAGTACTTC. It specifies CASNEGGRIQYF. The gene calls are TRBV6-1 and TRBJ2-4; perhaps D is TRBD1 or TRBD2 (6 bases each). The CDR3 spans 12 residues. Germline V gene sequence: CDR1 MNHNS, CDR2 SASEGT.

The chain joins TRBV14 to TRBJ2-3; D gene unclear. Trimming took 1 base from V and 5 from J, leaving 13 bases between them. The CDR3 contains 15 residues. CDR1 is SGHDN and CDR2 is FVKESK in the germline V gene. In nucleotides, the CDR3 is TGTGCCAGCAGCCAAGGGTTCTTGACGGGAGATACGCAGTATTTT. Translating it yields CASSQGFLTGDTQYF.

V usage is TRBV7-9 and J usage is TRBJ1-5, with D possibly matching TRBD1 (6 bases). V was clipped by 5 bases and J by 2 bases, with 13 bases between them. CDR1 and CDR2 (germline): SEHNR, FQNEAQ (reference sequence). This CDR3 comprises 15 residues. CDR3 DNA: TGTGCCAGCAGCGGAGGACAGTTCGGCAATCAGCCCCAGCATTTT. Amino acids: CASSGGQFGNQPQHF.

V is TRBV5-1 and J is TRBJ2-1; 10 positions agree with TRBD2. Per the germline V gene, CDR1 is SGHRS and CDR2 is YFSETQ. The junction had 11 bases not matched to a gene; V was cut back by 3 bases and J by 5 bases. The CDR3 consists of 17 residues. The CDR3 DNA reads as TGCGCCAGCAGCTACTATATTCTAGCGGGAGCCAACAATGAGCAGTTCTTC. Amino acids: CASSYYILAGANNEQFF.

The gene calls are TRBV11-1 and TRBJ2-5; TRBD2 aligns across 10 bases. CDR3 length: 16 residues. Germline loops: CDR1 SGHAT, CDR2 FQDESV (reference sequence). V lost 3 bases and J lost 5; bases outside the gene matches: 9. The CDR3 reads CASSFLASGSRETQYF. CDR3 nucleotides: TGTGCCAGCAGCTTTCTGGCTAGCGGGAGTAGGGAGACCCAGTACTTC. Drawing the rest from reference TRBV11-1 and TRBJ2-5, the complete variable domain is EAEVAQSPRYKITEKSQAVAFWCDPISGHATLYWYRQILGQGPELLVQFQDESVVDDSQLPKDRFSAERLKGVDSTLKIQPAELGDSAMYLCASSFLASGSRETQYFGPGTRLLVL.

This chain uses TRBV10-2 with TRBJ1-1; D unresolved. This CDR3 comprises 15 residues. The germline V gene has CDR1 WSHSY and CDR2 SAAADI. V shed 5 bases and J shed 0 bases, with 13 bases lying between them. The CDR3 DNA is TGCGCCAGCAGTTATGGACTATATATGAACACTGAAGCTTTCTTT. It yields the protein CASSYGLYMNTEAFF.

This clone was seen a handful of times. The chain has TRBV4-1 and TRBJ1-2; D is unclear. Trimming stripped 2 bases from V and 4 bases from J, with 14 bases between. Looked up from germline, CDR1 is MGHRA and CDR2 is YSYEKL. The CDR3 loop spans 15 amino acids. The CDR3 loop reads CASSQPLTSIYGYTF. In nucleotides, the CDR3 is TGCGCCAGCAGCCAACCTCTTACCAGTATCTATGGCTACACCTTC.

This sequence joins TRBV4-1 and TRBJ1-1; D is perhaps TRBD1 (6 bases). CDR3 length equals 15 residues. Trimming took off 5 bases at V and 0 bases at J, with 13 bases between the two ends. Per germline, CDR1 MGHRA and CDR2 YSYEKL. Here the CDR3 reads CASSFRTALNTEAFF. The CDR3 bases are TGCGCCAGCAGCTTCCGGACAGCCTTGAACACTGAAGCTTTCTTT.

The chain combines TRBV2 with TRBJ2-3; D perhaps matches TRBD1 (7 bases). The CDR3 sequence is 12 residues long. Per germline, CDR1 SNHLY and CDR2 FYNNEI. V was clipped by 8 bases and J by 15 bases, with 21 bases between them. CDR3 DNA sequence: TGTGCCAGCCAAGAGGGCGGGACAGCGAATTATTTT. This translates into CASQEGGTANYF. Using reference TRBV2 and TRBJ2-3 for the parts outside the CDR3, the full variable domain is EPEVTQTPSHQVTQMGQEVILRCVPISNHLYFYWYRQILGQKVEFLVSFYNNEISEKSEIFDDQFSVERPDGSNFTLKIRSTKLEDSAMYFCASQEGGTANYFGPGTRLTVL.

This chain uses TRBV6-1 with TRBJ2-1, with 10 bases lining up with TRBD1. This CDR3 spans 16 amino acids. Germline V CDR1 and CDR2: MNHNS, SASEGT. V shed 4 bases and J 9 bases; nucleotides not matched to a gene: 12. The CDR3: CASSAPTGGGRGEQFF. The CDR3 region has the DNA TGTGCCAGCAGTGCACCGACAGGGGGCGGACGAGGTGAGCAGTTCTTC.

The rearrangement uses TRBV4-1 and TRBJ2-1; 15 nucleotides line up with TRBD2. The CDR3 loop spans 19 amino acids. Losses at the gene ends were 1 base for V and 5 bases for J; bases not matched to a gene: 9. Germline V gene lookup returns CDR1 MGHRA and CDR2 YSYEKL. The chain's CDR3 is CASSQGRTSGRAWDNEQFF. DNA for the CDR3: TGCGCCAGCAGCCAAGGCCGGACTAGCGGGAGGGCCTGGGACAATGAGCAGTTCTTC.

The genes are TRBV24-1 and TRBJ1-5; D is unresolved. The CDR3 is 13 residues long. The V gene's germline CDR1 is KGHDR and CDR2 SFDVKD. The ends were cut back, 5 bases at V and 6 bases at J, with 10 bases in the middle. The CDR3 nucleotides are TGTGCCACCAGTGTCGGGGTAGGTCAGCCCCAGCATTTT. It is translated as CATSVGVGQPQHF.

The V and J genes are TRBV2 and TRBJ1-1; no firm D call. CDR1 SNHLY and CDR2 FYNNEI come from the germline V gene. Trimming removed 8 bases from V and 3 bases from J, with 7 bases in between. CDR3 length: 11 residues. The CDR3 sequence is CASARDTEAFF. The CDR3 DNA is TGTGCCAGCGCTCGGGACACTGAAGCTTTCTTT.

The chain uses TRBV24-1 and TRBJ1-1; tentatively, D is TRBD1 (6 bases). Trimming cost V 8 bases and J 4 bases, with 16 bases left between them. This CDR3 comprises 14 residues. The V gene's germline CDR1 is KGHDR and CDR2 SFDVKD. CDR3 nucleotides: TGTGCCACCAACTCCAGGGGCAGGTCCACTGAAGCTTTCTTT. It translates to CATNSRGRSTEAFF.

V gene TRBV3-1 (or the pseudogene TRBV3-2) combines with J gene TRBJ2-3; a weak D match, TRBD2 (5 bases). The CDR3 contains 14 residues. The V gene's germline CDR1 is LGHDT and CDR2 YNNKEL (reference sequence). V was shortened by 2 bases and J by 5 bases, with 11 bases between the two germline ends. The CDR3 coding sequence is TGTGCCAGCAGCCAACTAGAGGGCGGAGATACGCAGTATTTT. This sequence encodes CASSQLEGGDTQYF.

In this sample, this clone turned up once. The chain combines TRBV10-3 with TRBJ1-2, with TRBD1 matching 8 bases. Germline CDR1 reads ENHRY; CDR2 reads SYGVKD. V was pared by 0 bases and J by 1 base, with 7 bases of the junction left unmatched. The CDR3 covers 17 residues. The CDR3 sequence is CAISESPGTGFNYGYTF. The CDR3 nucleotides are TGTGCCATCAGTGAGTCCCCGGGGACAGGTTTTAACTATGGCTACACCTTC.

The chain combines TRBV10-1 with TRBJ1-2; 9 bases agree with TRBD1. The CDR3 has 13 amino acids. Per germline, CDR1 WNHNN and CDR2 SYGVQD (reference sequence). After removal of 8 bases from V and 8 bases from J, the junction contained 9 bases not matched to a gene. The CDR3 DNA is TGCGCCAGCTCCAGGGACAGGGCTGGAGGCTACACCTTC. It translates to CASSRDRAGGYTF.